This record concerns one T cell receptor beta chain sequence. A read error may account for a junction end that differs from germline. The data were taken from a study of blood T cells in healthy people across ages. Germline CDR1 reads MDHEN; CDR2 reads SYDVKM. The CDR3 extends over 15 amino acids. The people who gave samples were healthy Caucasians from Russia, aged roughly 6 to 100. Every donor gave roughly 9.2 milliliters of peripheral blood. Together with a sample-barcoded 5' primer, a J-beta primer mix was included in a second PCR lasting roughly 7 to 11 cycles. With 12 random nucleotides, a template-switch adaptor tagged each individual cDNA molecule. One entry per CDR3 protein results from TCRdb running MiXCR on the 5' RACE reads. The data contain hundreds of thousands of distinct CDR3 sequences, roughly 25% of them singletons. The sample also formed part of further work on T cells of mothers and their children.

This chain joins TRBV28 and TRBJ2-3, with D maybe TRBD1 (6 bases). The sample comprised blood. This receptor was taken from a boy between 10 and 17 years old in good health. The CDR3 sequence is CVSSQTDRYTDTQYF. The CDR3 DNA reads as TGTGTCAGCAGTCAAACGGACAGATACACAGATACGCAGTATTTT.